This record concerns one TCR beta chain sequence. Read data end 3 residues before the CDR3 end; the end is taken from the germline J gene. Repertoires were generated with immunoSEQ multiplex PCR, while TCRdb's copy carries only in-frame clones and drops some. With more than 15,000 clones in the sample, the ten largest clones hold around an eighth. There are 18 residues in the CDR3. The germline gives CDR1 MGHRA, CDR2 YSYEKL. The germline V and J ends were trimmed by 3 bases and 0 bases, with 15 bases remaining between them. These data originate in a study of T cells in women clearing cervical HPV infection. Study-level background: Case blood was drawn a median approximately 150 days after lesion detection.

The sequencing input was blood buffy coat. The clonotype was recovered from a woman aged 18-70 years with a cervical HPV16 infection that either progressed to CIN3+ or cleared (not recorded which). The chain is built from TRBV4-1 and TRBJ2-6; tentative D call: TRBD1 (5 bases). The CDR3 bases that were read are TGCGCCAGCAGCCAGCTCCCAGGGCAAATCTCTGGGGCCAACGTC. Amino acids: CASSQLPGQISGANV. The whole CDR3 region reads CASSQLPGQISGANVLTF.